The 14 T cell receptor beta chains given below trace back to one sample, sequenced in a study of control samples from healthy donors and cancer patients. Repertoires were generated with immunoSEQ multiplex PCR, while TCRdb's copy carries only in-frame clones and drops some. The sample consists of roughly 86,000 clones, 80% to 95% of them appearing once. The specimen was blood. The source of these receptors is a woman in her thirties in good health.

The rearrangement joins TRBV5-6 to TRBJ2-1, with 7 bases that match TRBD1. CDR3 length: 13 residues. Germline lookup yields CDR1 SGHDT and CDR2 YYEEEE. The J segment lost 8 bases and the V segment lost 4 bases, leaving 6 bases of the junction unmatched. In DNA, the CDR3 is TGTGCCAGCAGCAAGACAGGGTTGCATGAGCAGTTCTTC. Translated: CASSKTGLHEQFF.

CDR3 bases: TGTGCCAGCACTTCGGACAGTTACTATGGCTACACCTTC. Protein sequence: CASTSDSYYGYTF. The rearrangement links TRBV6-5 to TRBJ1-2; a possible D gene is TRBD1 (6 bases). The V end lost 7 bases, the J end lost 3 bases, and 12 bases lay between the germline ends. Germline CDR1 and CDR2: MNHEY and SVGAGI. This CDR3 comprises 13 residues.

The chain couples TRBV7-9 to TRBJ2-5; D is ambiguous. This CDR3 is built from 11 residues. Trimming shortened V by 5 bases and J by 2 bases, and 3 bases separated the two germline ends. Per the germline V gene, CDR1 is SEHNR and CDR2 is FQNEAQ (reference sequence). For the CDR3, the DNA is TGTGCCAGCAGCCGACAAGAGACCCAGTACTTC. Translated, it gives CASSRQETQYF.

The rearrangement links TRBV7-9 to TRBJ1-2; D is unresolved. This CDR3 is built from 14 residues. In germline, CDR1 is SEHNR, CDR2 FQNEAQ (reference sequence). V was cut by 1 base and J by 2 bases, with 8 bases left in between. CDR3 DNA sequence: TGTGCCAGCAGCTTAGAAGTGTCCAACTATGGCTACACCTTC. Protein: CASSLEVSNYGYTF. Supplemented by reference TRBV7-9 and TRBJ1-2, the full variable domain reads DTGVSQNPRHKITKRGQNVTFRCDPISEHNRLYWYRQTLGQGPEFLTYFQNEAQLEKSRLLSDRFSAERPKGSFSTLEIQRTEQGDSAMYLCASSLEVSNYGYTFGSGTRLTVV.

V and J are TRBV7-9 and TRBJ1-5; 8 positions agree with TRBD1. Germline lookup yields CDR1 SEHNR and CDR2 FQNEAQ (reference sequence). V lost 1 base, J lost 4 bases, and 0 bases stayed unmatched. The CDR3 is made up of 14 amino acids. CDR3 amino acids: CASSLGTGNQPQHF. The CDR3 nucleotides are TGTGCCAGCAGCTTAGGGACAGGGAATCAGCCCCAGCATTTT.

The rearrangement joins TRBV28 to TRBJ1-2; D is uncertain. The CDR3 length is 13 residues. V was clipped by 5 bases and J by 0 bases, with 7 bases between them. Per germline, CDR1 MDHEN and CDR2 SYDVKM. The chain's CDR3 is CASSPGSNYGYTF. The CDR3 bases are TGTGCCAGCAGTCCAGGCTCTAACTATGGCTACACCTTC.

This rearrangement joins TRBV10-2 to TRBJ1-2, with D hard to call. The CDR3 runs to 14 residues. V lost 3 bases, J lost 6 bases, and 14 bases lay in between. CDR1 is WSHSY and CDR2 is SAAADI in the germline V gene. For the CDR3, the DNA is TGCGCCAGCAGTGAAAGGGCAATCGTCGATGGCTACACCTTC. Residues: CASSERAIVDGYTF.

CDR3 loop: CASSQVTSGRTYNEQFF. The CDR3 DNA follows: TGTGCCAGCAGCCAAGTTACTAGCGGGCGGACGTACAATGAGCAGTTCTTC. The V gene is TRBV3-1 (or the pseudogene TRBV3-2), the J gene TRBJ2-1; 9 positions match TRBD2. The CDR3 is 17 amino acids. V lost 1 base, J lost 4 bases, and 8 bases stayed unmatched. Germline CDR1 LGHDT, CDR2 YNNKEL (reference sequence).

V is TRBV5-1 and J is TRBJ1-1, with D possibly TRBD1 on 5 matching bases. With 3 bases removed from V and 3 bases from J, the gap between germline ends came to 15 bases. The CDR3 spans 15 residues. Germline loops: CDR1 SGHRS, CDR2 YFSETQ. The chain's CDR3 is CASSWGVGGYTEAFF. CDR3 sequence (DNA): TGCGCCAGCAGCTGGGGGGTGGGGGGATACACTGAAGCTTTCTTT.

This clone was recorded a few times. This chain joins TRBV19 and TRBJ1-5, with D maybe TRBD1 (5 bases). The CDR3 runs 16 residues. The ends were cut back, 5 bases at V and 1 base at J, with 15 bases in the middle. CDR1 is LNHDA and CDR2 is SQIVND in the germline V gene (reference sequence). The CDR3 region is CASSGTWAGSNQPQHF. CDR3 DNA: TGTGCCAGTAGTGGCACTTGGGCAGGGAGCAATCAGCCCCAGCATTTT.

CDR3 loop: CASGFITSDADTQYF. DNA of the CDR3: TGTGCTAGTGGTTTTATAACTAGTGACGCAGATACGCAGTATTTT. V and J are TRBV12-5 and TRBJ2-3, with D perhaps matching TRBD2 (5 bases). CDR3 length: 15 amino acids. The V gene lost 3 bases and the J gene lost 4 bases, with 14 bases spanning the gap. Germline values: CDR1 LGHNT, CDR2 FRNRAP.

The V gene is TRBV5-4, the J gene TRBJ1-1; D uncertain. Trimming cost V 0 bases and J 10 bases, with 7 bases left between them. Germline loops: CDR1 SGHNT, CDR2 YYREEE (reference sequence). The CDR3 totals 11 residues. The CDR3 region is CASSLGGLAFF. The CDR3 region has the DNA TGTGCCAGCAGCTTGGGAGGGTTAGCTTTCTTT.

This sequence joins TRBV6-4 and TRBJ2-1, with TRBD1 as a possible D gene (5 bases). Germline V lookup: CDR1 MRHNA, CDR2 SNTAGT. Trimming took 3 bases from V and 6 from J, leaving 12 bases between them. The CDR3 is 14 amino acids. The CDR3 spells CASSDPRVGNEQFF. CDR3 nucleotide sequence: TGTGCCAGCAGTGATCCCAGGGTAGGCAATGAGCAGTTCTTC.

This clone was seen just once. The V and J genes are TRBV6-5 and TRBJ1-2; D is unresolved. CDR3 length: 13 amino acids. The germline V gene has CDR1 MNHEY and CDR2 SVGAGI. V lost 1 base to trimming and J lost 10 bases, with 13 bases between them. In DNA form, the CDR3 reads TGTGCCAGCAGTTACTTGGGAGGCGGCTACTACACCTTC. As protein: CASSYLGGGYYTF.